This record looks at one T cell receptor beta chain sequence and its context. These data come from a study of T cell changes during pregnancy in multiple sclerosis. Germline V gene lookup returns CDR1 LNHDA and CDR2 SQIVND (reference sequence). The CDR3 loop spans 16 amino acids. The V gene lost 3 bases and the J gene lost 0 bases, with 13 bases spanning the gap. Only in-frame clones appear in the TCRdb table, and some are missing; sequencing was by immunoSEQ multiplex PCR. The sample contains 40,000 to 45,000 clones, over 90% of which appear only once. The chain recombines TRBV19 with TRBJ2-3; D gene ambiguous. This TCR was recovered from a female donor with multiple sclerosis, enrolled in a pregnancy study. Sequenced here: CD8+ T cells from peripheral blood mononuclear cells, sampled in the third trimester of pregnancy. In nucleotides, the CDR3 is TGTGCCAGTAGTATGAAGTCAGGATCTAGCACAGATACGCAGTATTTT. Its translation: CASSMKSGSSTDTQYF.